This TCR beta chain was captured in a study of T cell responses to AZD1222 COVID-19 vaccine. Note on this clone: The antigen is undetermined.

Overall study results and limits: Unmutated regions of variants are reportedly targeted by nearly half of spike-specific TCRs. At baseline, just five to seven AZD1222 recipients tested seropositive.

The data were produced by immunoSEQ multiplex PCR, yet TCRdb's version contains in-frame clones alone and is incomplete. The data show about 140,000 clones, over 75% seen once. Trimming cost V 6 bases and J 4 bases, with 10 bases left between them. The CDR3 totals 13 residues. Germline V lookup: CDR1 LGHDT, CDR2 YNNKEL (reference sequence). This specimen was peripheral blood, taken 28 days after the second dose of the MenACWY control vaccine. This chain uses TRBV3-1 (or the pseudogene TRBV3-2) with TRBJ1-5; D unresolved. This sequence originates from an adult who received the MenACWY meningococcal vaccine as a control. CDR3 nucleotide sequence: TGTGCCAGCAGTCAAACGGTGAATCAGCCCCAGCATTTT. Translated: CASSQTVNQPQHF.